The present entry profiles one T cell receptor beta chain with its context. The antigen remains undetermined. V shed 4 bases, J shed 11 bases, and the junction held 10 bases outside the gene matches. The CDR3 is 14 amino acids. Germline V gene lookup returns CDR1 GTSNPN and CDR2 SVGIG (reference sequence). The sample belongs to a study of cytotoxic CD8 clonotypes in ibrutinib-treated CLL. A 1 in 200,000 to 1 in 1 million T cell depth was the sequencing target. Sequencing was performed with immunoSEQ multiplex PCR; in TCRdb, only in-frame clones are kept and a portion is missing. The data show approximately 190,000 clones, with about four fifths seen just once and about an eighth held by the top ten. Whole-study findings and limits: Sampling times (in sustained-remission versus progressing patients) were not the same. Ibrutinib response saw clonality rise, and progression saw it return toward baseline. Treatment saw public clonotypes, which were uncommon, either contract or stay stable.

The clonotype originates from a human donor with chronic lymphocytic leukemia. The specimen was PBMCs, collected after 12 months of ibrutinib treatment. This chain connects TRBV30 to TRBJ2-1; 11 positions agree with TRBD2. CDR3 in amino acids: CAWMRLAGNLQQFF. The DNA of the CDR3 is TGTGCCTGGATGAGACTAGCGGGGAATCTACAGCAGTTCTTC.